This TCR beta chain comes out of a study of T cell repertoires in cytomegalovirus infection. TCRdb called the reads again in MiXCR, with one record for every CDR3 protein. The table has around 140,000 distinct CDR3 sequences, about 6.5% seen once. V lost 6 bases to trimming and J lost 5 bases, with 16 bases between them. Germline V gene lookup returns CDR1 LNHDA and CDR2 SQIVND (reference sequence). CDR3 length: 14 amino acids. This clonotype occurred many times. This sequence was found in a human donor in good health (CMV status not recorded). Some clones in this sample may be carry-over from other donors' samples. The J gene is TRBJ1-1, the V gene TRBV19; D is perhaps TRBD1 (6 bases). The material sequenced was PBMCs. Written as DNA, the CDR3 is TGTGCCAGTAGCAACACAGGGACGGGAACTGAAGCTTTCTTT. Encoded protein: CASSNTGTGTEAFF.